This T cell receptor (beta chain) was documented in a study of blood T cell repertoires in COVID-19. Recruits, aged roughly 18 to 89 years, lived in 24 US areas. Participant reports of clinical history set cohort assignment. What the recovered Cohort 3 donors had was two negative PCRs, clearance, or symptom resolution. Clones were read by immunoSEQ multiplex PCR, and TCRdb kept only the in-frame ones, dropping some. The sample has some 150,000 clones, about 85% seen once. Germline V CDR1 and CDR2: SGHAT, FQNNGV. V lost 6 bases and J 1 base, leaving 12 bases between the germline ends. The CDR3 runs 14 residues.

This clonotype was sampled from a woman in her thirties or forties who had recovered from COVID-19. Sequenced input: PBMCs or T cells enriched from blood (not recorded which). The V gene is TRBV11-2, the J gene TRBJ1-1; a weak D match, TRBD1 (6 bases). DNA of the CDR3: TGTGCCAGCAGGTCAACAGGGAGGAACACTGAAGCTTTCTTT. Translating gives CASRSTGRNTEAFF.